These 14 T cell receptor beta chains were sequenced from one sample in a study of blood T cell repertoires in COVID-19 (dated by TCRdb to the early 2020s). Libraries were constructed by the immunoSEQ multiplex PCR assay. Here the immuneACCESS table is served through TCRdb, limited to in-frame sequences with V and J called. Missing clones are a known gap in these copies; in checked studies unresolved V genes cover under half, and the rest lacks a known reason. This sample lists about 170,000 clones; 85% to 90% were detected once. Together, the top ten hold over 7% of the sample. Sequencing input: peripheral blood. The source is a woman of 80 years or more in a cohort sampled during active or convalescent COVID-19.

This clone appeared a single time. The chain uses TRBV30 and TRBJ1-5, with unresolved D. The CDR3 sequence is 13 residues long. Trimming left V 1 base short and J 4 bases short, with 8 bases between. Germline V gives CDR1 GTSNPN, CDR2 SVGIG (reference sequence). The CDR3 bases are TGTGCCTGGAGTGCGGGGTGGAATCAGCCCCAGCATTTT. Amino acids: CAWSAGWNQPQHF.

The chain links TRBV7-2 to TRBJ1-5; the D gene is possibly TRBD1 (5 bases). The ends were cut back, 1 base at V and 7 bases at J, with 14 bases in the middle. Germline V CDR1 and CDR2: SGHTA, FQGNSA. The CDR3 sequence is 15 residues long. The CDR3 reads CASSLEVRVGQPQHF. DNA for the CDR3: TGTGCCAGCAGCTTAGAGGTCAGGGTTGGACAGCCCCAGCATTTT.

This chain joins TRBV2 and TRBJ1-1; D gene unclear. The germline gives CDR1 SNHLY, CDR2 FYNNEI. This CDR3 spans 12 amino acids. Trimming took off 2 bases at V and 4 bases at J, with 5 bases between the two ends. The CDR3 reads CASSEHFTEAFF. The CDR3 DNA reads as TGTGCCAGCAGTGAACATTTCACTGAAGCTTTCTTT.

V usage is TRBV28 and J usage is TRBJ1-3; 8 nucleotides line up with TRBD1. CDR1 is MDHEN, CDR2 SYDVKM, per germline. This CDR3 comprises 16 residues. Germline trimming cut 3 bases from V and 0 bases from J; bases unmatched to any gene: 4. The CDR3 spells CASSLDRAVSGNTIYF. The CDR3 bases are TGTGCCAGCAGTTTGGACAGGGCCGTCTCTGGAAACACCATATATTTT. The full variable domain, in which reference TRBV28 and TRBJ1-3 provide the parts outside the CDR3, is DVKVTQSSRYLVKRTGEKVFLECVQDMDHENMFWYRQDPGLGLRLIYFSYDVKMKEKGDIPEGYSVSREKKERFSLILESASTNQTSMYLCASSLDRAVSGNTIYFGEGSWLTVV.

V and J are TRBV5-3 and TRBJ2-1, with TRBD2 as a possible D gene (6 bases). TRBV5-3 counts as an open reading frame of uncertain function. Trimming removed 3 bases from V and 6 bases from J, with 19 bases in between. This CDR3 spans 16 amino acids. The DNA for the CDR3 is TGTGCCAGAAGCTCCAGACCATGCGGGACTTTCAATGAGCAGTTCTTC. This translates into CARSSRPCGTFNEQFF.

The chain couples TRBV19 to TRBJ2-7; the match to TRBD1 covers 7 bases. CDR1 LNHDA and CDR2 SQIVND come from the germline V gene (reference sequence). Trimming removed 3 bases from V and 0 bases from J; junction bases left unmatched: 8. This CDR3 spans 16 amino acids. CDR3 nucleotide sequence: TGTGCCAGTAGTATTTCGTTAGGACAGGCCTCCTACGAGCAGTACTTC. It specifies CASSISLGQASYEQYF.

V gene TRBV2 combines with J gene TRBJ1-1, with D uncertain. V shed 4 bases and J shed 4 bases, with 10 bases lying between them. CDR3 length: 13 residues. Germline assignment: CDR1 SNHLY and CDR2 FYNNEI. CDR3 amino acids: CASSGGPSTEAFF. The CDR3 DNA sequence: TGTGCCAGCAGTGGCGGCCCGAGCACTGAAGCTTTCTTT.

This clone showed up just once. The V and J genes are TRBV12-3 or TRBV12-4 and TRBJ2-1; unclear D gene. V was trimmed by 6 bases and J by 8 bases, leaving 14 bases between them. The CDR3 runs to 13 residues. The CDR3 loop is CASRFPPIHEQFF. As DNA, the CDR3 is TGTGCCAGCAGGTTTCCCCCCATCCATGAGCAGTTCTTC.

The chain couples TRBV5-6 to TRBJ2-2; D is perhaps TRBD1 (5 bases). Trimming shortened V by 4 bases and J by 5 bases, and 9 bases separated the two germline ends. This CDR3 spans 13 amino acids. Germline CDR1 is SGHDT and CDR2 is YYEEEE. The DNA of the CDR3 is TGTGCCAGCAGCATAGGGGTTACCGGGGAGCTGTTTTTT. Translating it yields CASSIGVTGELFF.

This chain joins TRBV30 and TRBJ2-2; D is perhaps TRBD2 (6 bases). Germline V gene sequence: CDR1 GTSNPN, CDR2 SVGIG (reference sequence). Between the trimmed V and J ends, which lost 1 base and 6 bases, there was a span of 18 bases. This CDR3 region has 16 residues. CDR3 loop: CAWSAPWGEGPGELFF. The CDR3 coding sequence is TGTGCCTGGAGTGCCCCCTGGGGGGAAGGGCCCGGGGAGCTGTTTTTT.

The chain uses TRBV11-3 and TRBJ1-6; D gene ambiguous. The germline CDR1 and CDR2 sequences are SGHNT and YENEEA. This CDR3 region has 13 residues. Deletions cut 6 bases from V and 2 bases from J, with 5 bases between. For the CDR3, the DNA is TGTGCCAGCAGATCTACCTATAATTCACCCCTCCACTTT. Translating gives CASRSTYNSPLHF.

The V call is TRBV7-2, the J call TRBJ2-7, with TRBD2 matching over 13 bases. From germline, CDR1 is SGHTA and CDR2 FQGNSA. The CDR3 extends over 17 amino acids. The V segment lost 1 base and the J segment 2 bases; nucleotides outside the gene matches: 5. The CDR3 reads CASSLEGTSGAPYEQYF. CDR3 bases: TGTGCCAGCAGCTTAGAAGGGACTAGCGGGGCGCCCTACGAGCAGTACTTC.

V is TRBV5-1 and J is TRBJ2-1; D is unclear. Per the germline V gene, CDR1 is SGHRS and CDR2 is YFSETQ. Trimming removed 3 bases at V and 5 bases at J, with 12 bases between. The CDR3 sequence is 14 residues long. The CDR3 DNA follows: TGCGCCAGCAGCTCGGTGGCGGCCCACAATGAGCAGTTCTTC. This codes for CASSSVAAHNEQFF.

In nucleotides, the CDR3 is TGTGCCAGCAGGGAGGGGACAGGGCGCCAAAACATTCAGTACTTC. Translating it yields CASREGTGRQNIQYF. The chain employs TRBV21-1 and TRBJ2-4; TRBD1 is taken as the D call from the table, unchecked against the DNA. TRBV21-1 counts as a pseudogene. The length of the CDR3 is 15 residues.